This entry lists 27 T cell receptor beta chains sequenced from one sample in a study of blood T cell repertoires in COVID-19. The repertoire was sequenced with immunoSEQ multiplex PCR; TCRdb's copy has only in-frame clones and lacks some. The sample has some 98,000 clones, 80% seen once; the top ten hold around 19%. Sequencing was done on a sample of peripheral blood. The receptors stem from a human donor in a cohort sampled during active COVID-19.

The chain uses TRBV19 and TRBJ1-1; a weak D match, TRBD1 (5 bases). Trimming took 7 bases from V and 1 from J, leaving 19 bases between them. Germline V gene data show CDR1 as LNHDA and CDR2 as SQIVND (reference sequence). This CDR3 has 16 residues. The CDR3 spells CASKPPGLVANTEAFF. The DNA of the CDR3 is TGTGCCAGTAAACCCCCAGGGTTGGTTGCGAACACTGAAGCTTTCTTT.

The J gene is TRBJ1-3, the V gene TRBV30; D call uncertain. CDR1 is GTSNPN and CDR2 is SVGIG in the germline V gene (reference sequence). V dropped 4 bases and J dropped 0 bases, with 4 bases sitting between them. CDR3 length equals 12 residues. In nucleotides, the CDR3 is TGTGCCTGGACAGACTCTGGAAACACCATATATTTT. It encodes CAWTDSGNTIYF.

This chain joins TRBV9 and TRBJ1-1; unclear D gene. V lost 0 bases and J 4 bases, leaving 10 bases between the germline ends. The CDR3 length is 14 residues. Per germline, CDR1 SGDLS and CDR2 YYNGEE. The CDR3 DNA reads as TGTGCCAGCAGCGTAGGGGGAAGCGGCACTGAAGCTTTCTTT. It is translated as CASSVGGSGTEAFF.

J is TRBJ1-5 and V is TRBV19, with D perhaps matching TRBD1 (5 bases). Germline CDR1 and CDR2: LNHDA and SQIVND (reference sequence). V shed 3 bases and J shed 1 base, with 10 bases lying between them. This CDR3 contains 15 residues. The chain's CDR3 is CASSMTVGSNQPQHF. Here the CDR3 DNA reads TGTGCCAGTAGTATGACAGTGGGAAGCAATCAGCCCCAGCATTTT.

The CDR3 sequence is CASSQDQGRNTEAFF. The CDR3 coding sequence is TGTGCCAGCAGCCAAGACCAAGGGAGGAACACTGAAGCTTTCTTT. V usage is TRBV3-1 (or the pseudogene TRBV3-2) and J usage is TRBJ1-1; D is unclear. Germline lookup yields CDR1 LGHDT and CDR2 YNNKEL (reference sequence). V lost 0 bases to trimming and J lost 1 base, with 9 bases between them. The CDR3 runs 15 residues.

The rearrangement joins TRBV27 to TRBJ2-4; unclear D gene. Trimming removed 3 bases at V and 0 bases at J, with 15 bases between. Germline V gene lookup returns CDR1 MNHEY and CDR2 SMNVEV (reference sequence). This CDR3 contains 17 residues. The DNA of the CDR3 is TGTGCCAGCAGTTTGCGCGGAGACCCACTAGCCAAAAACATTCAGTACTTC. Protein product: CASSLRGDPLAKNIQYF.

The rearrangement joins TRBV30 to TRBJ2-5, with 9 positions matching TRBD2. The CDR3 covers 13 residues. The V segment lost 8 bases and the J segment 5 bases; nucleotides outside the gene matches: 9. Germline V gives CDR1 GTSNPN, CDR2 SVGIG (reference sequence). In DNA, the CDR3 is TGTGCCCGTAGCGGGAGCAGGAGGGAGACCCAGTACTTC. This encodes CARSGSRRETQYF.

CDR3 DNA sequence: TGTGCCAGCCACGGGAGCAGGGTGGGTCAGCCCCAGCATTTT. This sequence encodes CASHGSRVGQPQHF. The chain has TRBV6-5 and TRBJ1-5; D might be TRBD1 (5 bases). The CDR3 runs 14 residues. Germline lookup yields CDR1 MNHEY and CDR2 SVGAGI. The V gene lost 8 bases and the J gene lost 6 bases, with 17 bases spanning the gap.

The chain links TRBV28 to TRBJ1-6; possibly TRBD1 for D (6 bases). CDR1 and CDR2 (germline): MDHEN, SYDVKM. The CDR3 is 15 amino acids. V lost 4 bases, J lost 9 bases, and 16 bases lay in between. The chain's CDR3 is CASSSPGTSGSPLHF. The CDR3 nucleotides are TGTGCCAGCAGTTCCCCCGGGACAAGCGGTTCACCCCTCCACTTT.

This chain connects TRBV19 to TRBJ1-1, with TRBD1 identical over 8 bases. CDR1 is LNHDA, CDR2 SQIVND, per germline (reference sequence). There are 15 residues in the CDR3. Germline trimming cut 0 bases from V and 3 bases from J; bases unmatched to any gene: 3. As DNA, the CDR3 is TGTGCCAGTAGTATAGATTACAGGGGGGACACTGAAGCTTTCTTT. It codes for CASSIDYRGDTEAFF.

The V call is TRBV7-9, the J call TRBJ1-1; D gene ambiguous. Germline values: CDR1 SEHNR, CDR2 FQNEAQ (reference sequence). With 5 bases removed from V and 3 bases from J, the gap between germline ends came to 7 bases. The CDR3 loop spans 12 amino acids. This chain's CDR3 is CASSEQYTEAFF. The CDR3 DNA follows: TGTGCCAGCAGCGAACAGTACACTGAAGCTTTCTTT.

This sequence joins TRBV2 and TRBJ1-6; no definite D call. The germline V gene encodes CDR1 SNHLY and CDR2 FYNNEI. V lost 3 bases and J 6 bases, leaving 9 bases between the germline ends. The CDR3 has 14 amino acids. CDR3 bases: TGTGCCAGCAGTGAGGAGCTTGTTAATTCACCCCTCCACTTT. It encodes CASSEELVNSPLHF.

This chain connects TRBV5-5 to TRBJ2-7; maybe TRBD1 (5 bases). The germline gives CDR1 SGHKS, CDR2 YYEKEE (reference sequence). V was pared by 3 bases and J by 2 bases, with 6 bases between. The CDR3 is 12 residues long. CDR3: CASSWTTYEQYF. The CDR3 region has the DNA TGTGCCAGCAGCTGGACAACCTACGAGCAGTACTTC.

The chain has TRBV7-9 and TRBJ1-1, with D perhaps TRBD1 (6 bases). Germline V lookup: CDR1 SEHNR, CDR2 FQNEAQ (reference sequence). This CDR3 region has 14 residues. Trimming removed 5 bases from V and 4 bases from J, with 14 bases in between. CDR3 nucleotide sequence: TGTGCCAGCAGCGCCCTAGGGGGGGTCACTGAAGCTTTCTTT. Translation: CASSALGGVTEAFF. Drawing the rest from reference TRBV7-9 and TRBJ1-1, the complete variable domain is DTGVSQNPRHKITKRGQNVTFRCDPISEHNRLYWYRQTLGQGPEFLTYFQNEAQLEKSRLLSDRFSAERPKGSFSTLEIQRTEQGDSAMYLCASSALGGVTEAFFGQGTRLTVV.

There are a few counts of this clone. This chain connects TRBV18 to TRBJ1-2; D remains unclear. Germline CDR1 KGHSH, CDR2 LQKENI. Trimming stripped 2 bases from V and 6 bases from J, with 13 bases between. The CDR3 length is 14 residues. This CDR3 reads CASSPRQAAHGYTF. CDR3 DNA sequence: TGTGCCAGCTCACCAAGGCAGGCAGCCCATGGCTACACCTTC.

V and J are TRBV7-9 and TRBJ1-2; no firm D call. Trimming shortened V by 5 bases and J by 4 bases, and 8 bases separated the two germline ends. CDR1 and CDR2 from the germline V gene are SEHNR and FQNEAQ (reference sequence). CDR3 length: 12 amino acids. CDR3 sequence reads: CASSPEGYGYTF. CDR3 in DNA: TGTGCCAGCAGCCCTGAGGGCTATGGCTACACCTTC.

The genes are TRBV5-1 and TRBJ2-7; the D gene is possibly TRBD1 (5 bases). CDR1 is SGHRS, CDR2 YFSETQ, per germline. V lost 3 bases and J 3 bases, leaving 10 bases between the germline ends. The CDR3 has 13 residues. CDR3: CASSSRADYEQYF. The DNA of the CDR3 is TGCGCCAGCAGCTCCAGGGCAGACTACGAGCAGTACTTC.

V and J are TRBV5-1 and TRBJ2-1; maybe TRBD2 (6 bases). CDR1 is SGHRS, CDR2 YFSETQ, per germline. CDR3 length equals 13 residues. Trimming removed 5 bases from V and 4 bases from J, with 10 bases in between. CDR3 region: CASRPSEYNEQFF. The CDR3 bases are TGCGCCAGCAGGCCTAGCGAGTACAATGAGCAGTTCTTC.

The rearrangement links TRBV28 to TRBJ2-7; 9 nucleotides line up with TRBD1. The V and J ends lost 6 bases and 3 bases, in that order; junction bases with no gene match: 9. CDR3 length equals 15 residues. The germline CDR1 and CDR2 sequences are MDHEN and SYDVKM. CDR3 DNA sequence: TGTGCCAGCAGCCTATCCGGGACAGGGTACTACGAGCAGTACTTC. It is translated as CASSLSGTGYYEQYF.

The chain uses TRBV10-3 and TRBJ2-7, with 7 bases that match TRBD1. Germline V lookup: CDR1 ENHRY, CDR2 SYGVKD. With 7 bases clipped from V and 5 bases from J, the junction kept 8 bases outside the gene matches. The CDR3 has 13 amino acids. CDR3 loop: CAIKSGTADEQYF. In DNA form, the CDR3 reads TGTGCCATCAAATCGGGGACAGCCGACGAGCAGTACTTC.

The chain recombines TRBV7-9 with TRBJ1-6; the D gene is possibly TRBD1 (6 bases). Trimming took off 4 bases at V and 8 bases at J, with 15 bases between the two ends. This CDR3 region has 15 residues. Germline V gene lookup returns CDR1 SEHNR and CDR2 FQNEAQ (reference sequence). CDR3 protein: CASSYRAVGDSPLHF. CDR3 nucleotides: TGTGCCAGCAGCTACAGGGCGGTTGGAGATTCACCCCTCCACTTT.

The chain combines TRBV18 with TRBJ1-5; D is ambiguous. There are 16 residues in the CDR3. The germline V gene has CDR1 KGHSH and CDR2 LQKENI. The V and J ends lost 3 bases and 2 bases respectively, with 14 bases between them. The CDR3 reads CASSPTIPAGNQPQHF. The CDR3 DNA follows: TGTGCCAGCTCACCTACGATACCCGCGGGCAATCAGCCCCAGCATTTT.

This chain uses TRBV2 with TRBJ1-2, with TRBD1 as a possible D gene (5 bases). V was shortened by 11 bases and J by 3 bases, with 16 bases between the two germline ends. CDR1 is SNHLY, CDR2 FYNNEI, per germline. CDR3 length: 13 amino acids. The CDR3 DNA sequence: TGTGCCGGCGTCGGGGGACGGGACTATGGCTACACCTTC. Its translation: CAGVGGRDYGYTF.

The chain couples TRBV2 to TRBJ2-7; D uncertain. V shed 6 bases and J shed 3 bases, with 9 bases lying between them. CDR1 SNHLY and CDR2 FYNNEI come from the germline V gene. The CDR3 runs to 12 residues. In DNA, the CDR3 is TGTGCCAGCAGGGTGAACAACTACGAGCAGTACTTC. Encoded protein: CASRVNNYEQYF.

This clone has a handful of counts. The CDR3 here is CAWSADRGYGYTF. CDR3 nucleotides: TGTGCCTGGAGCGCAGACAGGGGCTATGGCTACACCTTC. This chain joins TRBV30 and TRBJ1-2; 8 nucleotides align to TRBD1. The V segment lost 3 bases and the J segment 4 bases; nucleotides outside the gene matches: 4. Per the germline V gene, CDR1 is GTSNPN and CDR2 is SVGIG (reference sequence). This CDR3 has 13 residues.

The chain combines TRBV5-1 with TRBJ2-4, with TRBD1 matching 7 bases. The CDR3 sequence is 13 residues long. The germline V gene encodes CDR1 SGHRS and CDR2 YFSETQ. J lost 6 bases, V lost 3 bases, and 3 bases had no gene match. CDR3 loop: CASSWDRGNIQYF. CDR3 nucleotides: TGCGCCAGCAGCTGGGACAGAGGAAACATTCAGTACTTC.

This clone was detected once. The rearrangement links TRBV7-3 to TRBJ1-1; no reliable D call. This CDR3 contains 14 residues. Deletions cut 4 bases from V and 4 bases from J, with 13 bases between. Germline CDR1 SGHTA, CDR2 FQGTGA. The DNA of the CDR3 is TGTGCCAGCAGCTCCGGGGTAACCGGCACTGAAGCTTTCTTT. Encoded protein: CASSSGVTGTEAFF.